The clone carrying this T cell receptor (beta chain) was detected a few times. Its antigen is still unknown. The germline V gene encodes CDR1 MNHNS and CDR2 SASEGT. The CDR3 covers 13 residues. The ends were cut back, 4 bases at V and 1 base at J, with 7 bases in the middle. This entry comes from a study of T cells after yellow fever vaccination. Overall study findings and caveats: Subsequent to the booster, the majority of primary-vaccination clones reappeared (about 97% CD4, roughly 90% CD8).

Each CDR3 protein gets one entry after TCRdb re-called the 5' RACE reads with MiXCR. Among about 550,000 distinct CDR3 sequences listed, around 21% were seen once. This chain connects TRBV6-1 to TRBJ2-5; D not resolved. Sequencing used PBMCs, obtained 15 days after the yellow fever booster vaccination. This TCR was sampled from a man in his thirties or forties who received the YFV17D yellow fever vaccine. The CDR3 region has the DNA TGTGCCAGCAGTGTATGGTCCCAAGAGACCCAGTACTTC. Its protein is CASSVWSQETQYF.